This TCR beta chain is drawn from a study of cytomegalovirus exposure and HLA in healthy donors. Notes on the study in general: Most TCR beta V segments were productive about 90% or about 30% of the time in an earlier analysis. The authors reported that TCR beta sequences could predict HLA-A and HLA-B alleles. These predictions were accurate for most subjects in the first cohort.

CDR1 SGHDT and CDR2 YYEEEE come from the germline V gene. This CDR3 has 12 amino acids. V lost 0 bases and J lost 6, with 6 bases in between. The PCR had 60 Vbeta and 13 Jbeta primers. Some clones are missing from TCRdb's copy, which holds only in-frame ones; the method was immunoSEQ multiplex PCR. The sample yields over 85,000 clones, around 83% seen once. As regards this clone: Antigen unknown.

The rearrangement joins TRBV5-6 to TRBJ1-2, with D perhaps matching TRBD1 (5 bases). Input material: PBMCs. The receptor's source is a female donor in good health and CMV-seropositive. The CDR3 is CASSLARDGYTF. DNA for the CDR3: TGTGCCAGCAGCTTGGCCAGGGATGGCTACACCTTC.